This T cell receptor (beta chain) came from a study of patients and donors after allogeneic stem cell transplantation. This clonotype has more than one count but fewer than ten. A single record per CDR3 protein comes from TCRdb applying MiXCR to the RT-PCR reads. This sample has hundreds of thousands of distinct CDR3 sequences, with roughly 17% found just once. The CDR3 sequence is 14 residues long. Germline CDR1 is GTSNPN and CDR2 is SVGIG (reference sequence). V was pared by 5 bases and J by 0 bases, with 11 bases between. The origin of this receptor is a human donor who was either an allogeneic HSCT recipient or a stem cell or donor lymphocyte infusion donor (not recorded which). It is not recorded whose cells these are; they may come from a transplant donor. Sequenced sample: blood, either unsorted or a sorted T cell fraction (not recorded which). The rearrangement joins TRBV30 to TRBJ2-1; the D gene is possibly TRBD1 (6 bases). DNA of the CDR3: TGTGCCTGGGATACAGGGAGCTCCTACAATGAGCAGTTCTTC. This translates into CAWDTGSSYNEQFF.